The T cell receptor (beta chain) under discussion was sequenced for a study of regulatory T cells in long-lasting Graves disease. Study-level information: Persistent Graves' disease meant over 5 years of antithyroid drugs with positive TSH receptor antibodies.

This clonotype occurred a few times. Its specificity is unknown. At one end, the junction sequence differs from germline, possibly due to a read error. This CDR3 is 18 amino acids long. CDR1 and CDR2 from the germline V gene are MGHRA and YSYEKL. The study's findings and limits: Favored usage of TRBV28, TRBJ1-2 and TRBJ2-5 was recorded in persistent disease. New patients shared fewer public clonotypes (about 1,000) than persistent patients did (approximately 2,700).

Building the TCR beta libraries relied on iRepertoire HTBI primers, and CDR3 regions underwent Arm-PCR. TCRdb recomputed calls from the multiplex PCR reads with MiXCR, one row per CDR3 protein. The data show roughly 400,000 distinct CDR3 sequences, roughly 23% seen once. As to time point: persistent/refractory GD, antithyroid drugs over 5 years with positive TRAb. The authors made the TCR library using RNA they extracted from PBMCs. The sequence was obtained from a female donor with Graves disease. The sequenced sample was peripheral blood mononuclear cells (PBMCs), obtained when the disease was refractory, from a patient treated with antithyroid drugs. The chain is built from TRBV4-1 and TRBJ2-7, with 10 bases that match TRBD2. As DNA, the CDR3 is TGCGCCAGCAGGCAAGATCTATCTAGCGGGAGTAACATCTACGAGCAGTACTTC. It is translated as CASRQDLSSGSNIYEQYF.